Listed below are T cell receptor beta chains from one sample, sequenced in a study of T cells in Graves' hyperthyroidism and ophthalmopathy. From the multiplex PCR reads, TCRdb called clonotypes with MiXCR, one entry per CDR3 protein. This table holds hundreds of thousands of distinct CDR3 sequences, roughly 15% found once. The specimen sequenced was blood. The receptors shown here come from a woman aged 45-59 years with Graves' ophthalmopathy. Both conserved end residues are part of each CDR3. The order of the fields is J gene, D gene, V gene, clone size, CDR3 protein, CDR3 DNA. A D gene is named only where the DNA matches it firmly. The size entry is marked missing in some rows and otherwise reads once, few, many or a size class.

J: TRBJ2-5; D: TRBD1; V: TRBV28; size: many; CDR3: CASSFSGQGGQETQYF; DNA: TGTGCCAGCAGTTTCTCGGGACAGGGTGGTCAAGAGACCCAGTACTTC
J: TRBJ2-7; D: .; V: TRBV20-1; size: few; CDR3: CSAIGFGEQYF; DNA: TGCAGTGCTATAGGGTTTGGAGAGCAGTACTTC
J: TRBJ1-2; D: .; V: TRBV20-1; size: many; CDR3: CSAIQTGGEALYGYTF; DNA: TGCAGTGCTATCCAGACCGGCGGGGAGGCGCTCTATGGCTACACCTTC
J: TRBJ2-7; D: TRBD2; V: TRBV7-8; size: many; CDR3: CASSLTSGTFYEQYF; DNA: TGTGCCAGCAGCCTAACTAGCGGGACCTTCTACGAGCAGTACTTC
J: TRBJ1-4; D: .; V: TRBV3-1; size: many; CDR3: CASSQGSINEKLFF; DNA: TGTGCCAGCAGCCAAGGCAGCATCAATGAAAAACTGTTTTTT
J: TRBJ2-3; D: TRBD1; V: TRBV12-5; size: many; CDR3: CASGSDRVDTQYF; DNA: TGTGCTAGTGGTTCCGACAGGGTCGATACGCAGTATTTT
J: TRBJ2-1; D: TRBD2; V: TRBV7-3; size: many; CDR3: CASSSLILAGGYEQFF; DNA: TGTGCCAGCAGCTCCCTGATTCTAGCGGGAGGGTATGAGCAGTTCTTC
J: TRBJ2-7; D: TRBD2; V: TRBV20-1; size: .; CDR3: CSAGREGLYEQYF; DNA: TGCAGTGCAGGACGGGAGGGCCTGTACGAGCAGTACTTC
J: TRBJ2-1; D: .; V: TRBV11-2; size: many; CDR3: CASSFYGSSYNEQFF; DNA: TGTGCCAGCAGCTTTTACGGCAGCTCCTACAATGAGCAGTTCTTC
J: TRBJ2-1; D: TRBD2; V: TRBV28; size: few; CDR3: CASRRRTSGRSYNEQFF; DNA: TGTGCCAGCAGGCGGAGAACTAGCGGGAGGTCTTACAATGAGCAGTTCTTC
J: TRBJ1-2; D: .; V: TRBV7-9; size: .; CDR3: CASSYGDSANYGYTF; DNA: TGTGCCAGCAGCTACGGCGACAGTGCAAACTATGGCTACACCTTC
J: TRBJ2-2; D: TRBD2; V: TRBV9; size: .; CDR3: CASSSASGREGITGELFF; DNA: TGTGCCAGCAGCTCGGCTAGCGGTCGGGAGGGTATCACCGGGGAGCTGTTTTTT
J: TRBJ2-7; D: TRBD1; V: TRBV20-1; size: many; CDR3: CSEKRVGTGGVYEQYF; DNA: TGCAGTGAAAAGAGAGTCGGGACAGGGGGCGTTTACGAGCAGTACTTC
J: TRBJ1-1; D: .; V: TRBV15; size: few; CDR3: CATSRGGGNTEAFF; DNA: TGTGCCACCAGCAGAGGGGGAGGGAACACTGAAGCTTTCTTT
J: TRBJ2-3; D: .; V: TRBV6-2/TRBV6-3; size: many; CDR3: CASSAADLYSSTDTQYF; DNA: TGTGCCAGCAGTGCGGCCGACTTGTACTCTAGCACAGATACGCAGTATTTT
J: TRBJ1-5; D: .; V: TRBV7-2; size: many; CDR3: CASSLVSYSNQPQHF; DNA: TGTGCCAGCAGCTTAGTCAGCTATAGCAATCAGCCCCAGCATTTT
J: TRBJ2-1; D: TRBD2; V: TRBV18; size: .; CDR3: CASSQGTSDEQFF; DNA: TGTGCCAGCTCTCAAGGGACTAGTGATGAGCAGTTCTTC
J: TRBJ2-1; D: TRBD2; V: TRBV27; size: few; CDR3: CASSPRPAGAGEQFF; DNA: TGTGCCAGCAGTCCCCGGCCAGCGGGAGCGGGAGAGCAGTTCTTC
J: TRBJ1-1; D: .; V: TRBV5-1; size: few; CDR3: CASRRNTWDEAFF; DNA: TGCGCCAGCAGGAGAAACACGTGGGATGAAGCTTTCTTT
J: TRBJ2-1; D: .; V: TRBV28; size: many; CDR3: CASTPASEYNEQFF; DNA: TGTGCCAGCACCCCCGCTAGCGAGTACAATGAGCAGTTCTTC
J: TRBJ2-3; D: TRBD1; V: TRBV9; size: many; CDR3: CASSENRDRKRTDTQYF; DNA: TGTGCCAGCAGTGAGAACCGGGACAGGAAACGCACAGATACGCAGTATTTT
J: TRBJ1-2; D: .; V: TRBV19; size: few; CDR3: CASKGNPKGSDYGYTF; DNA: TGTGCCAGTAAGGGTAACCCGAAAGGGAGTGACTATGGCTACACCTTC
J: TRBJ2-5; D: .; V: TRBV7-9; size: many; CDR3: CASSTTARGGETQYF; DNA: TGTGCCAGCAGCACCACCGCTAGGGGTGGCGAGACCCAGTACTTC
J: TRBJ2-2; D: .; V: TRBV28; size: many; CDR3: CASSLTDTGELFF; DNA: TGTGCCAGCAGTTTGACGGACACCGGGGAGCTGTTTTTT
J: TRBJ2-3; D: TRBD2; V: TRBV2; size: many; CDR3: CAIRLAGTDTQYF; DNA: TGTGCCATCCGACTAGCGGGAACAGATACGCAGTATTTT
J: TRBJ2-7; D: .; V: TRBV12-3/TRBV12-4; size: .; CDR3: CASSLTEAKYYEQYF; DNA: TGTGCCAGCAGTTTAACAGAGGCTAAATACTACGAGCAGTACTTC
J: TRBJ1-1; D: .; V: TRBV6-2/TRBV6-3; size: many; CDR3: CASSYLVSGEAFF; DNA: TGTGCCAGCAGTTATCTGGTTTCCGGTGAAGCTTTCTTT
J: TRBJ1-2; D: TRBD1; V: TRBV5-5; size: .; CDR3: CASSPRGQTGTLSNYGYTF; DNA: TGTGCCAGCAGTCCCAGGGGCCAGACAGGGACCCTCTCTAACTATGGCTACACCTTC
J: TRBJ2-1; D: TRBD2; V: TRBV5-1; size: .; CDR3: CASSQLAGLVSEQFF; DNA: TGCGCCAGCAGCCAACTAGCGGGCTTAGTCAGTGAGCAGTTCTTC
J: TRBJ1-1; D: .; V: TRBV7-9; size: many; CDR3: CASSLGSGGTEAFF; DNA: TGTGCCAGCAGCTTGGGGTCGGGTGGCACTGAAGCTTTCTTT
J: TRBJ2-1; D: TRBD2; V: TRBV19; size: .; CDR3: CASTSLTGTSGRNEQFF; DNA: TGTGCCAGTACCTCCCTCACGGGGACTAGCGGGAGGAATGAGCAGTTCTTC
J: TRBJ2-7; D: TRBD1; V: TRBV14; size: .; CDR3: CASSYRQGTSYEQYF; DNA: TGTGCCAGCAGCTACCGACAGGGGACATCCTACGAGCAGTACTTC
J: TRBJ1-1; D: .; V: TRBV6-6; size: few; CDR3: CASSYSSGGGARVTEAFF; DNA: TGTGCCAGCAGTTACTCCTCGGGGGGGGGGGCGAGGGTCACTGAAGCTTTCTTT
J: TRBJ2-1; D: .; V: TRBV7-2; size: many; CDR3: CASSYWGEQFF; DNA: TGTGCCAGCAGCTATTGGGGGGAGCAGTTCTTC
J: TRBJ2-1; D: TRBD2; V: TRBV19; size: few; CDR3: CASSALAGTGYEQFF; DNA: TGTGCCAGTAGTGCATTAGCGGGGACGGGCTATGAGCAGTTCTTC